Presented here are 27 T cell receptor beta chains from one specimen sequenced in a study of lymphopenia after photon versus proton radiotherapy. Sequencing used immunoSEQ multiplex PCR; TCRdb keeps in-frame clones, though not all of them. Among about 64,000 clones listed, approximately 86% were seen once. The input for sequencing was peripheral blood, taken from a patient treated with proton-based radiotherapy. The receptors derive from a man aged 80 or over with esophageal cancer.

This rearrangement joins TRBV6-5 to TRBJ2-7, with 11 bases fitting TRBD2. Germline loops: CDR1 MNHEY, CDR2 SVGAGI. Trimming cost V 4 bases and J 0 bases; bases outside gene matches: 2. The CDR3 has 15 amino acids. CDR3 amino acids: CASSLAGGDSYEQYF. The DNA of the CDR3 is TGTGCCAGCAGTTTAGCGGGAGGGGACTCCTACGAGCAGTACTTC.

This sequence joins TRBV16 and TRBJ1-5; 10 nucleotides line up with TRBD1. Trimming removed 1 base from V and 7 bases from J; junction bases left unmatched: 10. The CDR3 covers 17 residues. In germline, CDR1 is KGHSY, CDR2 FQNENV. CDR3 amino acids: CASSQFSRRGQGQPQHF. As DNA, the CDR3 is TGTGCCAGCAGCCAATTTTCCCGGCGGGGACAGGGGCAGCCCCAGCATTTT.

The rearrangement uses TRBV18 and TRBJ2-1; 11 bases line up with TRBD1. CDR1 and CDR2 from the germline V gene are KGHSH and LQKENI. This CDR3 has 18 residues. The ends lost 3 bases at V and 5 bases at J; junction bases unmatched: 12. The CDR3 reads CASSPNRPGQGAHNEQFF. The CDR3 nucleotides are TGTGCCAGCTCACCCAACCGGCCTGGACAGGGGGCTCACAATGAGCAGTTCTTC.

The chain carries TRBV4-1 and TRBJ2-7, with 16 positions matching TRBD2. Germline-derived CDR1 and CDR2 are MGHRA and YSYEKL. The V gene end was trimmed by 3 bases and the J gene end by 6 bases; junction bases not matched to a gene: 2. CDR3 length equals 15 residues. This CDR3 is CASSQGLAGGREQYF. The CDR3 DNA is TGCGCCAGCAGCCAGGGACTAGCGGGGGGGCGCGAGCAGTACTTC.

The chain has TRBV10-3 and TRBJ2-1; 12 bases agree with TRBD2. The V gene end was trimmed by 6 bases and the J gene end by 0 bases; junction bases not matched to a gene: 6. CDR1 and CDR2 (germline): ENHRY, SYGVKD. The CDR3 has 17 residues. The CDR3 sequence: CAISGLAGRSSYNEQFF. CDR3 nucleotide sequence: TGTGCCATCAGCGGACTAGCGGGACGGAGCTCCTACAATGAGCAGTTCTTC.

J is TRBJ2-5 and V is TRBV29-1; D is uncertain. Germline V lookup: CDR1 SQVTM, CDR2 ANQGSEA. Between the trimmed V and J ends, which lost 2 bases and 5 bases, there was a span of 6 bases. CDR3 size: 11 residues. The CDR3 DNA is TGCAGCGTTGAATTAGGGGAGACCCAGTACTTC. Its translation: CSVELGETQYF. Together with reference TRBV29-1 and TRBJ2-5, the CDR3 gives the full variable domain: SAVISQKPSRDICQRGTSLTIQCQVDSQVTMMFWYRQQPGQSLTLIATANQGSEATYESGFVIDKFPISRPNLTFSTLTVSNMSPEDSSIYLCSVELGETQYFGPGTRLLVL.

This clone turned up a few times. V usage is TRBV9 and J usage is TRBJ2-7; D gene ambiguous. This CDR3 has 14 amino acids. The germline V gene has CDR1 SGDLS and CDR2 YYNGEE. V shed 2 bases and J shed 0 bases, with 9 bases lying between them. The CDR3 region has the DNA TGTGCCAGCAGCGTGGTGGCTGACTCCTACGAGCAGTACTTC. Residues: CASSVVADSYEQYF.

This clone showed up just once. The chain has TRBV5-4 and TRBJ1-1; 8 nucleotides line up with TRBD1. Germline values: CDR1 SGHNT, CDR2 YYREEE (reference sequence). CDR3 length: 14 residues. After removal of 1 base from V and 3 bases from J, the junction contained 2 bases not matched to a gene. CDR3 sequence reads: CASSLRTGYTEAFF. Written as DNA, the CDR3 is TGTGCCAGCAGCTTGCGGACAGGGTACACTGAAGCTTTCTTT.

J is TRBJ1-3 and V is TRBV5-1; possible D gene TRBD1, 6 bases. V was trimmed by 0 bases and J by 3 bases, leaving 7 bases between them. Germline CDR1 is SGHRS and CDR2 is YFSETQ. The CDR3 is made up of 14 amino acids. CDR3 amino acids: CASSLGRGGNTIYF. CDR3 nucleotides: TGCGCCAGCAGCTTGGGCAGGGGTGGAAACACCATATATTTT.

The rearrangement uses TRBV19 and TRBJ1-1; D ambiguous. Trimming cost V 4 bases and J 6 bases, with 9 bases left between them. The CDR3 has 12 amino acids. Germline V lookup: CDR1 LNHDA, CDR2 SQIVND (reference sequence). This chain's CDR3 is CASSRVGAEAFF. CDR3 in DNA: TGTGCCAGTAGTAGGGTTGGCGCTGAAGCTTTCTTT.

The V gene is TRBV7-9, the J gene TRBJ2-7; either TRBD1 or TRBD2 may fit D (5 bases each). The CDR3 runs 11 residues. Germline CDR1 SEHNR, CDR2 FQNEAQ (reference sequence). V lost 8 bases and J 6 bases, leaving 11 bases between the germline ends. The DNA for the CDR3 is TGTGCCAGCGTTGGGGGATTCGAGCAGTACTTC. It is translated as CASVGGFEQYF.

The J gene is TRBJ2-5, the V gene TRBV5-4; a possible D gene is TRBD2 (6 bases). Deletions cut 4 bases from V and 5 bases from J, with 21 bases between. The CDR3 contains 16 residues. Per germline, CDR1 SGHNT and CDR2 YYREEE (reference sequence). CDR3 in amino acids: CASSNGLTAGLETQYF. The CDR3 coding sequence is TGTGCCAGCAGCAATGGACTGACGGCGGGACTGGAGACCCAGTACTTC.

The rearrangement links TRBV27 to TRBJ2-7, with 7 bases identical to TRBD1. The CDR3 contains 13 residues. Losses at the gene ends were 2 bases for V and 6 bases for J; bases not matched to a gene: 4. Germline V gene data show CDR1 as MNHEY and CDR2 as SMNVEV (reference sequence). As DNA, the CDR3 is TGTGCCAGCAGTTTAACGACAGGGTCCGAGCAGTACTTC. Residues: CASSLTTGSEQYF.

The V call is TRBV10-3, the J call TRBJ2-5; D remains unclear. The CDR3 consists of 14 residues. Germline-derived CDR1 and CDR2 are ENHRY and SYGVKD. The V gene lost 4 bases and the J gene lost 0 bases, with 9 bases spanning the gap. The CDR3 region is CAISGQQYQETQYF. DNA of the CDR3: TGTGCCATCAGTGGGCAGCAGTACCAAGAGACCCAGTACTTC.

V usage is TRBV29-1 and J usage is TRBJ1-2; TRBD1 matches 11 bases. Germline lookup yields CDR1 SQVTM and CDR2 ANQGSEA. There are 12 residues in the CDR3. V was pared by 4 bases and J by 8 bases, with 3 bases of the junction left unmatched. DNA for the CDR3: TGCAGCGTTGGGGGACAGGGGGAGGGCTACACCTTC. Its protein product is CSVGGQGEGYTF.

This CDR3 reads CASSAGVNTEAFF. The DNA of the CDR3 is TGTGCCAGCTCAGCCGGAGTTAACACTGAAGCTTTCTTT. This rearrangement joins TRBV18 to TRBJ1-1; unclear D gene. This CDR3 has 13 amino acids. Trimming cost V 5 bases and J 2 bases, with 9 bases left between them. Per germline, CDR1 KGHSH and CDR2 LQKENI.

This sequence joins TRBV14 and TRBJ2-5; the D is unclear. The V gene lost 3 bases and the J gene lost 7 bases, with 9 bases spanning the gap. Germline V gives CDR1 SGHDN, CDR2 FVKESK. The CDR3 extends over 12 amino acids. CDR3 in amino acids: CASSQMMGTQYF. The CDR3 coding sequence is TGTGCCAGCAGCCAGATGATGGGGACCCAGTACTTC.

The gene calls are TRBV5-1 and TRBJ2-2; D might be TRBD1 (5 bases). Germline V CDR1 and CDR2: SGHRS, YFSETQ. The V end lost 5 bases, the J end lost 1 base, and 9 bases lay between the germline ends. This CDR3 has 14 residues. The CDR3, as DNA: TGCGCCAGCAGGCAGGGTTTGAACACCGGGGAGCTGTTTTTT. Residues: CASRQGLNTGELFF.

The CDR3 region is CASSQDWQSGNTIYF. The CDR3 nucleotides are TGCGCCAGCAGCCAAGATTGGCAGAGCGGAAACACCATATATTTT. The rearrangement uses TRBV4-3 and TRBJ1-3; D gene ambiguous. The germline gives CDR1 LGHNA, CDR2 YSLEER. Trimming removed 0 bases from V and 4 bases from J, with 10 bases in between. The CDR3 is 15 amino acids.

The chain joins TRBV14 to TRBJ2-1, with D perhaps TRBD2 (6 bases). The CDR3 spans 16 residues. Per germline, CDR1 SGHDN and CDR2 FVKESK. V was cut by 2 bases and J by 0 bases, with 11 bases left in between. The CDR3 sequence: CASSQLGGSSYNEQFF. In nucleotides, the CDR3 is TGTGCCAGCAGCCAACTCGGGGGAAGCTCCTACAATGAGCAGTTCTTC.

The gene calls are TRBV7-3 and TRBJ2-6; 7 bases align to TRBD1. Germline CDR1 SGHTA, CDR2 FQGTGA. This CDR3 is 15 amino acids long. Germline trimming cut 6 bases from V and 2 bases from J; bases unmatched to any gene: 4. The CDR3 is CASSAQGAGANVLTF. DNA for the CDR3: TGTGCCAGCAGTGCGCAGGGGGCTGGGGCCAACGTCCTGACTTTC.

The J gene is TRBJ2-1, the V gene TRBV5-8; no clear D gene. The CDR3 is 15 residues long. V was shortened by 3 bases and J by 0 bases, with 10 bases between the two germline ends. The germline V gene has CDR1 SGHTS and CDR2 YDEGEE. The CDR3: CASSSRRSSYNEQFF. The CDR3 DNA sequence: TGTGCCAGCAGCTCCCGACGGAGCTCCTACAATGAGCAGTTCTTC.

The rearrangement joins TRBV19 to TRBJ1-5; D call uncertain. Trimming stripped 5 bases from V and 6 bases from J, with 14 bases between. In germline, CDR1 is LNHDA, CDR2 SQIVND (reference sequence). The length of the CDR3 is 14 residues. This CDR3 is CASSATSGGQPQHF. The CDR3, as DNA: TGTGCCAGTAGTGCCACTTCGGGAGGTCAGCCCCAGCATTTT.

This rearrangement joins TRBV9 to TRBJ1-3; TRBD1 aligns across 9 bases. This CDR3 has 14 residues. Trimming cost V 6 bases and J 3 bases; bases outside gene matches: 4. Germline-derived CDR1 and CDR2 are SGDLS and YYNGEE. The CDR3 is CASTRDRVGNTIYF. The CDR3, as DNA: TGTGCCAGCACCCGGGACAGGGTTGGAAACACCATATATTTT.

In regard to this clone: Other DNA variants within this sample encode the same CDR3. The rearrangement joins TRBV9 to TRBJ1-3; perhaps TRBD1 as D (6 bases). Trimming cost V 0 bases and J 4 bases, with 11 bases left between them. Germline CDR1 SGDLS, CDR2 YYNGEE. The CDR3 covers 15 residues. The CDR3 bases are TGTGCCAGCAGCGTAGAGGGGGGACTCGGAAACACCATATATTTT. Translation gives CASSVEGGLGNTIYF. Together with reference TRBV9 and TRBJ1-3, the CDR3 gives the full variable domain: DSGVTQTPKHLITATGQRVTLRCSPRSGDLSVYWYQQSLDQGLQFLIQYYNGEERAKGNILERFSAQQFPDLHSELNLSSLELGDSALYFCASSVEGGLGNTIYFGEGSWLTVV.

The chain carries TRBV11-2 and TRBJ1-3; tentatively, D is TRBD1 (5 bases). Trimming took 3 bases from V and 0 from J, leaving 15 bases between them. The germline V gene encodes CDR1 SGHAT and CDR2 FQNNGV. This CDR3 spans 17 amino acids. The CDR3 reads CASSFIIEGVSGNTIYF. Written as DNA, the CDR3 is TGTGCCAGCAGCTTTATCATCGAAGGGGTCTCTGGAAACACCATATATTTT. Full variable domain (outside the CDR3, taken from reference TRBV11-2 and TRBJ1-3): EAGVAQSPRYKIIEKRQSVAFWCNPISGHATLYWYQQILGQGPKLLIQFQNNGVVDDSQLPKDRFSAERLKGVDSTLKIQPAKLEDSAVYLCASSFIIEGVSGNTIYFGEGSWLTVV.

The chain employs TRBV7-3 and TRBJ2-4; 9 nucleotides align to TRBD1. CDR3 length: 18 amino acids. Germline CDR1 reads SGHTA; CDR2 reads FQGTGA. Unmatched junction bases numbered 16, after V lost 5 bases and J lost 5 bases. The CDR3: CASSAFVPGQGRQNIQYF. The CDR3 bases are TGTGCCAGCAGCGCCTTTGTCCCGGGACAGGGCCGGCAAAACATTCAGTACTTC.